Ten or more counts support the clone carrying this T cell receptor (beta chain). The antigen is undetermined. With molecular barcodes, quantitative 5'-RACE was used to make the TCR beta libraries. TCRdb re-analysed the 5' RACE reads in MiXCR, keeping a single row per CDR3 protein. Of some 85,000 distinct CDR3 sequences in the sample, roughly 10% were seen once. The CDR3 totals 15 residues. J gave up 6 bases and V 6 bases, and 11 bases lay outside the gene matches. Germline CDR1 reads MNHEY; CDR2 reads SMNVEV (reference sequence). The record originates from a study of CD8 T cells in ankylosing spondylitis. Overall study findings and caveats: Clones linked to disease were reported to show significant enrichment in matched ankylosing spondylitis synovial fluid. Previous work reported some of these motif variants in the synovial fluid and blood of reactive arthritis. What appeared characteristic of ankylosing spondylitis blood was a TCR beta motif of eight highly homologous variants.

Sequencing was carried out using blood, either unsorted or a sorted T cell fraction (not recorded which). The chain employs TRBV27 and TRBJ2-7; 10 positions match TRBD1. This TCR was sampled from a male donor with ankylosing spondylitis. The CDR3 DNA reads TGTGCCAGCAGCTCCGTGGGACAGGGGAAGGGCGAGCAGTACTTC. Translation: CASSSVGQGKGEQYF.